These 25 T cell receptor beta chains share one sample of origin, sequenced in a study. TCRdb reanalysed the RT-PCR reads using MiXCR and keeps one entry per CDR3 protein. This sample carries hundreds of thousands of distinct CDR3 sequences, approximately 14% of them seen once, and the ten largest clones take roughly 3.6%. Sequenced: memory CD4+ T cells from blood. Receptors were obtained from a female donor in good health, serving as a healthy control.

This clonotype was seen repeatedly, ten times or more. The rearrangement uses TRBV9 and TRBJ1-6, with TRBD1 matching over 7 bases. V shed 0 bases and J 7 bases; nucleotides not matched to a gene: 4. Germline-derived CDR1 and CDR2 are SGDLS and YYNGEE. The CDR3 sequence is 15 residues long. CDR3 sequence: CASSVGQGGNSPLHF. The CDR3, as DNA: TGTGCCAGCAGCGTAGGCCAGGGGGGGAATTCACCCCTCCACTTT.

This clonotype was counted a few times. The V and J genes are TRBV7-2 and TRBJ2-1; D possibly corresponds to TRBD2 (5 bases). Germline CDR1 is SGHTA and CDR2 is FQGNSA. The CDR3 extends over 18 amino acids. V was cut by 1 base and J by 7 bases, with 23 bases left in between. In DNA, the CDR3 is TGTGCCAGCAGCTTAGAAGGAGGTTTCGGCCTTCGGCCAAATGAGCAGTTCTTC. It yields the protein CASSLEGGFGLRPNEQFF.

This clonotype was counted between two and nine times. The chain couples TRBV2 to TRBJ2-3, with 9 bases that match TRBD2. V was pared by 3 bases and J by 4 bases, with 2 bases of the junction left unmatched. This CDR3 spans 14 amino acids. CDR1 is SNHLY, CDR2 FYNNEI, per germline. The CDR3 DNA sequence: TGTGCCAGCAGTGACAGGACTAGCGCAGATACGCAGTATTTT. This sequence encodes CASSDRTSADTQYF.

Written as DNA, the CDR3 is TGTGCCAGCAGCCCAACCCCGACCTCGCCCCAGCATTTT. This codes for CASSPTPTSPQHF. The chain links TRBV7-6 to TRBJ1-5; D unresolved. The CDR3 length is 13 residues. In germline, CDR1 is SGHVS, CDR2 FNYEAQ. V was shortened by 5 bases and J by 9 bases, with 14 bases between the two germline ends.

The chain links TRBV20-1 to TRBJ1-5, with TRBD1 matching 10 bases. Per the germline V gene, CDR1 is DFQATT and CDR2 is SNEGSKA (reference sequence). The CDR3 totals 13 residues. The V gene end was trimmed by 8 bases and the J gene end by 7 bases; junction bases not matched to a gene: 8. The CDR3 loop is CSSTGGVEQPQHF. In DNA form, the CDR3 reads TGCAGTTCGACAGGGGGCGTCGAACAGCCCCAGCATTTT.

This clonotype was detected ten times or more. The rearrangement uses TRBV12-3 or TRBV12-4 and TRBJ1-6; D not resolved. The V and J ends lost 1 base and 9 bases respectively, with 7 bases between them. CDR3 length equals 13 residues. The CDR3 region has the DNA TGTGCCAGCAGTTTAGGGGCCGGTTCACCCCTCCACTTT. It encodes CASSLGAGSPLHF.

The sample holds a few counts of this clonotype. The CDR3 DNA reads as TGTGCCAGCAGCGTCCTGGATAATTATAATTCACCCCTCCACTTT. As protein: CASSVLDNYNSPLHF. The rearrangement links TRBV9 to TRBJ1-6; D remains unclear. Germline V CDR1 and CDR2: SGDLS, YYNGEE. CDR3 length: 15 residues. V was cut by 2 bases and J by 4 bases, with 10 bases left in between. Using reference TRBV9 and TRBJ1-6 for the parts outside the CDR3, the full variable domain is DSGVTQTPKHLITATGQRVTLRCSPRSGDLSVYWYQQSLDQGLQFLIQYYNGEERAKGNILERFSAQQFPDLHSELNLSSLELGDSALYFCASSVLDNYNSPLHFGNGTRLTVT.

The rearrangement joins TRBV9 to TRBJ2-1, with TRBD2 identical over 9 bases. CDR1 and CDR2 from the germline V gene are SGDLS and YYNGEE. This CDR3 contains 14 residues. V gave up 0 bases and J gave up 9 bases; unmatched junction bases: 4. The CDR3 DNA follows: TGTGCCAGCAGCGTAGTTGGACTAGCGACTGAGCAGTTCTTC. Its protein product is CASSVVGLATEQFF.

This clonotype was seen more than once but under ten times. This chain links TRBV6-6 with TRBJ1-1, with D possibly TRBD1 on 5 matching bases. The CDR3 loop spans 14 amino acids. Trimming left V 5 bases short and J 0 bases short, with 10 bases between. CDR1 is MNHNY and CDR2 is SVGAGI in the germline V gene (reference sequence). The CDR3 bases are TGTGCCAGCAGTCCCGGGACGTTGAACACTGAAGCTTTCTTT. Its protein is CASSPGTLNTEAFF.

This clonotype was seen more than once but under ten times. This chain links TRBV9 with TRBJ2-3; 13 bases are shared with TRBD2. Germline V gene sequence: CDR1 SGDLS, CDR2 YYNGEE. The CDR3 is 17 residues long. The J segment lost 8 bases and the V segment lost 2 bases, leaving 11 bases of the junction unmatched. For the CDR3, the DNA is TGTGCCAGCAGCGTGGCTACACTAGCGGGAGGGTCGGCTACGCAGTATTTT. Translating it yields CASSVATLAGGSATQYF. The variable domain in full, with the rest retrieved from reference TRBV9 and TRBJ2-3, is DSGVTQTPKHLITATGQRVTLRCSPRSGDLSVYWYQQSLDQGLQFLIQYYNGEERAKGNILERFSAQQFPDLHSELNLSSLELGDSALYFCASSVATLAGGSATQYFGPGTRLTVL.

The V and J genes are TRBV7-2 and TRBJ1-1; maybe TRBD1 (5 bases). The CDR3 covers 18 residues. V gave up 1 base and J gave up 4 bases, with 22 bases separating them. The V gene's germline CDR1 is SGHTA and CDR2 FQGNSA. The CDR3 sequence is CASSLGGIGQGRRTEAFF. CDR3 sequence (DNA): TGTGCCAGCAGCTTAGGCGGGATTGGGCAGGGTAGGCGCACTGAAGCTTTCTTT.

Regarding this clonotype: An end of the junction does not agree with germline; a read error may underlie this. The gene calls are TRBV11-2 and TRBJ2-2; 10 bases agree with TRBD1. Germline CDR1 reads SGHAT; CDR2 reads FQNNGV. The CDR3 consists of 16 residues. The DNA of the CDR3 is TGTGCCAGCACCTTAGGAACCGGGACAGGGGACCGGGAGCTGTTTTTT. Its translation is CASTLGTGTGDRELFF.

This clonotype was counted between two and nine times. The chain joins TRBV7-2 to TRBJ2-7; TRBD1 matches 8 bases. CDR3 size: 17 residues. The V segment lost 0 bases and the J segment 2 bases; nucleotides outside the gene matches: 9. Germline CDR1 reads SGHTA; CDR2 reads FQGNSA. The CDR3 here is CASSLAARQGTPYEQYF. The CDR3 DNA is TGTGCCAGCAGCTTAGCCGCTCGACAGGGGACCCCCTACGAGCAGTACTTC.

This clonotype was seen only a few times. V gene TRBV5-1 combines with J gene TRBJ2-2, with TRBD2 as a possible D gene (5 bases). The V gene's germline CDR1 is SGHRS and CDR2 YFSETQ. The CDR3 runs to 15 residues. V was clipped by 0 bases and J by 2 bases, with 8 bases between them. This chain's CDR3 is CASSLESGNTGELFF. Here the CDR3 DNA reads TGCGCCAGCAGCTTGGAGAGCGGCAACACCGGGGAGCTGTTTTTT.

This clonotype was counted a few times. The genes are TRBV7-2 and TRBJ2-3; maybe TRBD2 (5 bases). Per the germline V gene, CDR1 is SGHTA and CDR2 is FQGNSA. This CDR3 comprises 13 residues. Trimming removed 5 bases at V and 4 bases at J, with 10 bases between. As DNA, the CDR3 is TGTGCCAGCAGCGATAATAGCGCAGATACGCAGTATTTT. Amino acid sequence: CASSDNSADTQYF.

The chain carries TRBV20-1 and TRBJ2-5; D might be TRBD2 (5 bases). From germline, CDR1 is DFQATT and CDR2 SNEGSKA (reference sequence). The CDR3 contains 9 residues. The V and J ends lost 6 bases and 9 bases respectively, with 8 bases between them. The CDR3 DNA sequence: TGCAGTGCGGGGAGCCCCCAGTACTTC. Translated: CSAGSPQYF.

In this sample, this clonotype turned up a few times. V gene TRBV7-2 combines with J gene TRBJ2-7; 9 bases map to TRBD2. Germline values: CDR1 SGHTA, CDR2 FQGNSA. The junction had 9 bases not matched to a gene; V was cut back by 3 bases and J by 6 bases. The CDR3 sequence is 15 residues long. Here the CDR3 reads CASSFSAGGALEQYF. The CDR3 DNA reads TGTGCCAGCAGCTTTTCGGCGGGAGGGGCCCTCGAGCAGTACTTC. Drawing the rest from reference TRBV7-2 and TRBJ2-7, the complete variable domain is GAGVSQSPSNKVTEKGKDVELRCDPISGHTALYWYRQSLGQGLEFLIYFQGNSAPDKSGLPSDRFSAERTGGSVSTLTIQRTQQEDSAVYLCASSFSAGGALEQYFGPGTRLTVT.

In the case of this clonotype: The junction shows a germline mismatch at one end, possibly a read error. The CDR3 nucleotides read TGTGCCAGCAGCCTCGGGACGCCCTATGGCAACACCTTC. Its protein product is CASSLGTPYGNTF. The V call is TRBV7-9, the J call TRBJ1-2, with a weak D call TRBD1 (5 bases). Germline values: CDR1 SEHNR, CDR2 FQNEAQ (reference sequence). The CDR3 is 13 amino acids.

This clonotype occurred a few times. The chain employs TRBV27 and TRBJ2-3, with 12 nucleotides matching TRBD1. Germline CDR1 and CDR2: MNHEY and SMNVEV (reference sequence). This CDR3 has 15 amino acids. J lost 4 bases, V lost 4 bases, and 3 bases had no gene match. CDR3 sequence (DNA): TGTGCCAGCAGTTGGGGACAGGGGGCAGCAGATACGCAGTATTTT. It codes for CASSWGQGAADTQYF.

The chain has TRBV10-3 and TRBJ2-4, with 11 bases identical to TRBD1. The CDR3 runs 12 residues. Trimming took 6 bases from V and 8 from J; bases not matched to a gene: 0. Germline CDR1 is ENHRY and CDR2 is SYGVKD. Here the CDR3 reads CAIRGQGDIQYF. The CDR3, as DNA: TGTGCCATCAGGGGACAGGGGGACATTCAGTACTTC.

The chain employs TRBV6-1 and TRBJ2-3; unclear D gene. The CDR3 spans 16 residues. Trimming took off 6 bases at V and 6 bases at J, with 22 bases between the two ends. The germline V gene has CDR1 MNHNS and CDR2 SASEGT. CDR3 amino acids: CASRLLSLGFADTQYF. CDR3 DNA: TGTGCCAGCAGATTACTAAGCCTCGGGTTTGCGGATACGCAGTATTTT.

This clonotype appeared many times. The rearrangement links TRBV29-1 to TRBJ2-4; the D gene is possibly TRBD1 (6 bases). CDR1 is SQVTM and CDR2 is ANQGSEA in the germline V gene. This CDR3 has 15 amino acids. Trimming stripped 0 bases from V and 5 bases from J, with 14 bases between. The CDR3 region is CSVEDQGTLENIQYF. For the CDR3, the DNA is TGCAGCGTTGAAGATCAGGGGACACTTGAAAACATTCAGTACTTC. The full variable domain, its missing parts supplied by reference TRBV29-1 and TRBJ2-4, is SAVISQKPSRDICQRGTSLTIQCQVDSQVTMMFWYRQQPGQSLTLIATANQGSEATYESGFVIDKFPISRPNLTFSTLTVSNMSPEDSSIYLCSVEDQGTLENIQYFGAGTRLSVL.

The CDR3: CASSFSVGTGPSGNTIYF. The DNA of the CDR3 is TGTGCCAGCAGTTTTTCGGTGGGGACAGGGCCCTCTGGAAACACCATATATTTT. The rearrangement joins TRBV28 to TRBJ1-3; 9 bases align to TRBD1. There are 18 residues in the CDR3. J was trimmed by 0 bases and V by 3 bases; bases with no gene match: 9. Germline lookup yields CDR1 MDHEN and CDR2 SYDVKM.

This clonotype was counted only a few times. The rearrangement uses TRBV5-1 and TRBJ2-3, with D maybe TRBD2 (5 bases). Trimming pared 3 bases from V and 5 bases from J, leaving 10 bases between. Looked up from germline, CDR1 is SGHRS and CDR2 is YFSETQ. This CDR3 contains 13 residues. CDR3 bases: TGCGCCAGCAGCTCTGCCGGAGGAGATACGCAGTATTTT. As protein: CASSSAGGDTQYF.

J is TRBJ2-5 and V is TRBV18, with D hard to call. The CDR3 length is 14 residues. The V gene's germline CDR1 is KGHSH and CDR2 LQKENI. Trimming removed 5 bases from V and 4 bases from J, with 14 bases in between. This CDR3 reads CASSSALSRETQYF. The CDR3 DNA sequence: TGTGCCAGCTCATCAGCATTATCCCGAGAGACCCAGTACTTC. The complete variable domain, with remaining parts taken from reference TRBV18 and TRBJ2-5, reads NAGVMQNPRHLVRRRGQEARLRCSPMKGHSHVYWYRQLPEEGLKFMVYLQKENIIDESGMPKERFSAEFPKEGPSILRIQQVVRGDSAAYFCASSSALSRETQYFGPGTRLLVL.